A selection of T cell receptor beta chains follows, all from one sample in a study of T-cell memory formation after mild COVID-19. One entry per CDR3 protein, called by TCRdb with MiXCR from the 5' RACE reads. The sample has about 340,000 distinct CDR3 sequences, approximately 12% seen once. Sequencing used PBMCs or a T cell subset sorted from them (not recorded which). These TCRs come from a man between 18 and 29 years old who had mild COVID-19 (a few samples of this study predate the infection). Cell type and time point are not known. Both conserved end residues are part of each CDR3. A D gene is named only where the DNA matches it firmly. Not all rows give a size; the values are once, few, many and, for expanded clones, a class.

j_call | d_call | clone_size | v_call | cdr3_nt | cdr3_aa
TRBJ2-5 | - | - | TRBV28 | TGTGCCAGCAGTGACGGACAGTACCAAGAGACCCAGTACTTC | CASSDGQYQETQYF
TRBJ2-6 | - | - | TRBV15 | TGTGCCACCAGCAGAGAAGTGTCGTTGTCTGGGGCCAACGTCCTGACTTTC | CATSREVSLSGANVLTF
TRBJ1-4 | - | - | TRBV6-5 | TGTGCCAGCAGTACAGGGTGGGGTGAAAAACTGTTTTTT | CASSTGWGEKLFF
TRBJ1-5 | - | - | TRBV12-3/TRBV12-4 | TGTGCCAGCAGTCTCTTCGGGTTTAGCAATCAGCCCCAGCATTTT | CASSLFGFSNQPQHF
TRBJ2-1 | - | many | TRBV5-1 | TGCGCCAGCAGCTTGTGGGCAAACTACAATGAGCAGTTCTTC | CASSLWANYNEQFF
TRBJ2-7 | TRBD1 | - | TRBV10-3 | TGTGCCATCAGGGACAGGGGCCTGGGGTACGAGCAGTACTTC | CAIRDRGLGYEQYF
TRBJ2-1 | - | - | TRBV7-9 | TGTGCCAGCAGCTTAAACAGGGTCGGTGAGCAGTTCTTC | CASSLNRVGEQFF
TRBJ2-3 | TRBD1 | few | TRBV6-1 | TGTGCCAGCAGACTCAGGACAGGGGGGCGGGATACGCAGTATTTT | CASRLRTGGRDTQYF
TRBJ2-1 | TRBD2 | - | TRBV6-5 | TGTGCCAGCAGTTATGGGGAGGGTCTAGGCGGGCAGTTCTTC | CASSYGEGLGGQFF
TRBJ2-2 | TRBD2 | - | TRBV4-3 | TGCGCCAGCAGCCCTGTAGCGGGGCCGAACACCGGGGAGCTGTTTTTT | CASSPVAGPNTGELFF
TRBJ2-5 | TRBD2 | few | TRBV5-1 | TGCGCCAGCAGCCTAGGGACTACCGTCCCGGGGACCCAGTACTTC | CASSLGTTVPGTQYF
TRBJ1-1 | - | - | TRBV30 | TGTGCCTGGAGTAAGAACGGGCGCACTGAAGCTTTCTTT | CAWSKNGRTEAFF
TRBJ2-2 | TRBD2 | - | TRBV4-1 | TGCGCCAGCAGCGCCGGGGGAGCGCGGGGGAGAACCGGGGAGCTGTTTTTT | CASSAGGARGRTGELFF
TRBJ1-2 | - | - | TRBV6-2/TRBV6-3 | TGTGCCAGCATTTCTGCACCGGGGCTAAGCTCCTATGGCTACACATTC | CASISAPGLSSYGYTF
TRBJ2-1 | - | - | TRBV13 | TGTGCCAGCAGCCCAGGAGGGACCCCCCAAAATGAGCAGTTCTTC | CASSPGGTPQNEQFF
TRBJ2-2 | - | few | TRBV12-3/TRBV12-4 | TGTGCCAGCACCCCCAGCGGGAACACCGGGGAGCTGTTTTTT | CASTPSGNTGELFF
TRBJ1-1 | TRBD1 | - | TRBV5-1 | TGCGCCAGTCGGGACAGGGGTCGGACTGAAGCTTTCTTT | CASRDRGRTEAFF
TRBJ1-1 | TRBD1 | - | TRBV7-8 | TGTGCCAGCAGCTACGACAGGGGGCTAATGAACACTGAAGCTTTCTTT | CASSYDRGLMNTEAFF
TRBJ1-6 | - | few | TRBV9 | TGTGCCAGCAGCGTGGTCGGAGACACCTATAATTCACCCCTCCACTTT | CASSVVGDTYNSPLHF
TRBJ2-1 | - | many | TRBV5-1 | TGCGCCAGCAGGAGGACTGACAATGAGCAGTTCTTC | CASRRTDNEQFF
TRBJ2-5 | - | few | TRBV6-6 | TGTGCCAGCAGTTACGCTAGCGAGTTCCAAGAGACCCAGTACTTC | CASSYASEFQETQYF
TRBJ2-5 | - | few | TRBV27 | TGTGCCAGCAGTTTGAGACACTTGTGGGAGACCCAGTACTTC | CASSLRHLWETQYF
TRBJ1-3 | TRBD1 | few | TRBV5-6 | TGTGCCAGCAGTCGGGACAGGGTCGGAAACACCATATATTTT | CASSRDRVGNTIYF
TRBJ2-7 | - | - | TRBV6-2/TRBV6-3 | TGTGCCAGCACCCCCTTCCGGGAGAGCGAGCAGTACTTC | CASTPFRESEQYF
TRBJ1-1 | - | few | TRBV7-9 | TGTGCCAGCAGCCCCCCCGTGTTTTTAGAAGCTTTCTTT | CASSPPVFLEAFF
TRBJ2-4 | - | few | TRBV11-2 | TGTGCCAGCAGCCACTGGGATACGTCGGGGAAAAACATTCAGTACTTC | CASSHWDTSGKNIQYF
TRBJ2-1 | - | - | TRBV20-1 | TGCAGTGCCCTCTCCCCCAGAGGGGGGGCCTACAATGAGCAGTTCTTC | CSALSPRGGAYNEQFF
TRBJ1-2 | TRBD1 | few | TRBV29-1 | TGCAGCGTAGGGACAGGAGTAGTCTATGGCTACACCTTC | CSVGTGVVYGYTF
TRBJ2-3 | - | many | TRBV20-1 | TGCAGTGCTGCGGGTCGGCTAGGGGGCACAGATACGCAGTATTTT | CSAAGRLGGTDTQYF
TRBJ1-4 | - | - | TRBV6-5 | TGTGCCAGCAGTTACACGGGGAATGAAAAACTGTTTTTT | CASSYTGNEKLFF
TRBJ1-4 | TRBD1 | once | TRBV4-1 | TGCGCCAGCAGGTGGACAGGGGATGAAAAACTGTTTTTT | CASRWTGDEKLFF
TRBJ2-3 | TRBD2 | few | TRBV7-8 | TGTGCCAGCAGCTTAGGAGGACTAGCGAGGGTGGGTGATACGCAGTATTTT | CASSLGGLARVGDTQYF
TRBJ2-3 | TRBD1 | - | TRBV12-3/TRBV12-4 | TGTGCCAGCAGGCGGTCGGGACAGGGGTCGGCAGATACGCAGTATTTT | CASRRSGQGSADTQYF
TRBJ2-1 | TRBD2 | - | TRBV9 | TGTGCCAGCAGCGTAGAAGCTAGCGGGTCCGACTACAATGAGCAGTTCTTC | CASSVEASGSDYNEQFF
TRBJ2-3 | TRBD1 | few | TRBV29-1 | TGCAGCGCCCATCGGACAGGGGGGACAGATACGCAGTATTTT | CSAHRTGGTDTQYF
TRBJ1-1 | - | few | TRBV6-2/TRBV6-3 | TGTGCCAGCGGAAGAGGGGGTGACACTGAAGCTTTCTTT | CASGRGGDTEAFF
TRBJ2-1 | - | few | TRBV7-9 | TGTGCCAGCAGCAGCCGGGGGACTCAGGATTACAATGAGCAGTTCTTC | CASSSRGTQDYNEQFF
TRBJ1-4 | TRBD1 | - | TRBV4-3 | TGCGCCAGCAGCCAAGATCCCCTGACAGGGGGTAATCAGTGGAAACTGTTTTTT | CASSQDPLTGGNQWKLFF
TRBJ2-1 | - | few | TRBV7-9 | TGTGCCAGCAGCCCCGAGCAGTTCTTC | CASSPEQFF
TRBJ1-3 | TRBD1 | few | TRBV12-3/TRBV12-4 | TGTGCCAGCAGTTTCTGGACAGGGTGGGAAAACACCATATATTTT | CASSFWTGWENTIYF
TRBJ2-3 | - | - | TRBV2 | TGTGCCAGCAGTGAGGGACCATCAGGGGATACGCAGTATTTT | CASSEGPSGDTQYF
TRBJ2-5 | - | - | TRBV20-1 | TGCAGTGCTAGGGGCCGGTTGTGGTACCAAGAGACCCAGTACTTC | CSARGRLWYQETQYF
TRBJ1-2 | TRBD1 | few | TRBV12-3/TRBV12-4 | TGTGCCAGCAGTCCGGGACAGGCCAACTATGGCTACACCTTC | CASSPGQANYGYTF
TRBJ2-3 | - | - | TRBV3-1 | TGTGCCAGCAGCCAAGGTGTACAGGCCTGGGGACCAGATACGCAGTATTTT | CASSQGVQAWGPDTQYF